These 25 T cell receptor beta chains were sequenced from one sample in a study of beta chain features in type 1 diabetes. For these receptors, no antigen is known. The study's findings and limits: Among patients with Type 1 diabetes, TCRB CDR3s were moderately but significantly shorter in every one of the four CD4+ subsets.

TCRB transcripts that were expressed got sequenced, as all of the isolated RNA had been reverse transcribed. The protocol was immunoSEQ multiplex PCR, while the TCRdb copy is restricted to in-frame clones and leaves out a portion. The sample lists some 360,000 clones; 9.6% were seen once. The material sequenced was central memory CD4+ T cells from blood. These TCRs come from a man aged 25-40 years with type 1 diabetes.

J is TRBJ2-7 and V is TRBV7-9, with TRBD2 identical over 7 bases. V was clipped by 6 bases and J by 3 bases; unmatched bases: 14. The CDR3 covers 16 residues. Per the germline V gene, CDR1 is SEHNR and CDR2 is FQNEAQ (reference sequence). DNA of the CDR3: TGTGCCAGCAGGCGATTCACGGGAGGCCCCCTCTACGAGCAGTACTTC. It specifies CASRRFTGGPLYEQYF. Drawing the rest from reference TRBV7-9 and TRBJ2-7, the complete variable domain is DTGVSQNPRHKITKRGQNVTFRCDPISEHNRLYWYRQTLGQGPEFLTYFQNEAQLEKSRLLSDRFSAERPKGSFSTLEIQRTEQGDSAMYLCASRRFTGGPLYEQYFGPGTRLTVT.

The chain employs TRBV10-2 and TRBJ2-7, with D hard to call. CDR1 is WSHSY and CDR2 is SAAADI in the germline V gene. CDR3 length: 13 amino acids. Trimming cost V 10 bases and J 8 bases, with 21 bases left between them. This CDR3 is CATCLEFSSKQYF. The CDR3 coding sequence is TGCGCCACCTGTCTCGAGTTTTCCTCCAAGCAGTACTTC.

This clone occurred a few times. The chain is built from TRBV11-3 and TRBJ2-1; 7 positions agree with TRBD1. V dropped 5 bases and J dropped 10; count of bases not matched to a gene: 14. Germline CDR1 is SGHNT and CDR2 is YENEEA. The CDR3 is made up of 15 amino acids. CDR3 in DNA: TGTGCCAGCAGCCCGAGGACAGGTGGGGTCGGAGAGCAGTTCTTC. Its protein product is CASSPRTGGVGEQFF.

This clone was seen repeatedly, ten times or more. V gene TRBV30 combines with J gene TRBJ1-4; D is unclear. CDR1 is GTSNPN, CDR2 SVGIG, per germline (reference sequence). Trimming removed 1 base from V and 8 bases from J, with 11 bases in between. This CDR3 is 13 amino acids long. This CDR3 is CAWSGRADEKLFF. The CDR3 DNA follows: TGTGCCTGGAGTGGGCGGGCAGACGAAAAACTGTTTTTT.

The V call is TRBV11-1, the J call TRBJ2-2; no firm D call. The ends were cut back, 3 bases at V and 3 bases at J, with 5 bases in the middle. The CDR3 has 13 amino acids. Germline CDR1 SGHAT, CDR2 FQDESV (reference sequence). CDR3 region: CASSFADTGELFF. Here the CDR3 DNA reads TGTGCCAGCAGCTTCGCGGACACCGGGGAGCTGTTTTTT.

This clone was seen a few times. The gene calls are TRBV11-2 and TRBJ2-7, with 7 nucleotides matching TRBD2. Germline loops: CDR1 SGHAT, CDR2 FQNNGV. The CDR3 has 14 amino acids. V gave up 7 bases and J gave up 2 bases; unmatched junction bases: 8. The CDR3 region has the DNA TGTGCCAGCACCCTGGGGGGAGGGCCCTACGAGCAGTACTTC. Translated: CASTLGGGPYEQYF.

This clone was found a few times. The genes are TRBV4-1 and TRBJ2-1, with TRBD2 matching over 11 bases. Germline assignment: CDR1 MGHRA and CDR2 YSYEKL. The CDR3 extends over 16 amino acids. J gave up 8 bases and V 0 bases, and 6 bases lay outside the gene matches. The CDR3 spells CASSQEILAGDHEQFF. CDR3 nucleotides: TGCGCCAGCAGCCAAGAGATACTAGCGGGAGATCATGAGCAGTTCTTC.

J is TRBJ2-3 and V is TRBV29-1, with D unclear. Looked up from germline, CDR1 is SQVTM and CDR2 is ANQGSEA. This CDR3 has 9 amino acids. Trimming shortened V by 8 bases and J by 12 bases, and 12 bases separated the two germline ends. The CDR3 spells CSLSGNQYF. The CDR3 DNA reads TGCAGCCTTAGTGGTAATCAGTATTTT.

There are many counts of this clone. This chain uses TRBV19 with TRBJ1-5; TRBD1 agrees at 8 bases. CDR1 is LNHDA, CDR2 SQIVND, per germline (reference sequence). V was clipped by 6 bases and J by 7 bases; unmatched bases: 8. The CDR3 extends over 14 amino acids. The CDR3 loop reads CASRRQGREQPQHF. DNA of the CDR3: TGTGCCAGTAGGCGACAGGGGAGGGAGCAGCCCCAGCATTTT. The full variable domain, in which reference TRBV19 and TRBJ1-5 provide the parts outside the CDR3, is DGGITQSPKYLFRKEGQNVTLSCEQNLNHDAMYWYRQDPGQGLRLIYYSQIVNDFQKGDIAEGYSVSREKKESFPLTVTSAQKNPTAFYLCASRRQGREQPQHFGDGTRLSIL.

The chain links TRBV5-4 to TRBJ1-1, with 8 bases lining up with TRBD1. The CDR3 is made up of 15 amino acids. Germline CDR1 and CDR2: SGHNT and YYREEE (reference sequence). J was trimmed by 6 bases and V by 5 bases; bases with no gene match: 12. CDR3 in amino acids: CASRDYRGMIAEAFF. The CDR3 nucleotides read TGTGCCAGCAGGGATTACAGGGGGATGATCGCTGAAGCTTTCTTT.

On this clone itself: One end of the junction is discordant with germline, which a read error may explain. The V and J genes are TRBV7-2 and TRBJ2-1; 8 nucleotides align to TRBD2. Germline assignment: CDR1 SGHTA and CDR2 FQGNSA. The CDR3 totals 13 residues. The DNA of the CDR3 is TGTGCCAGCAGCATAGCGGGACCCAATGAGCAGTTCTTC. Protein product: CASSIAGPNEQFF.

The chain uses TRBV10-3 and TRBJ2-7; 10 positions match TRBD1. With V trimmed by 10 bases and J by 2 bases, 11 bases remained unmatched. Germline V gene lookup returns CDR1 ENHRY and CDR2 SYGVKD. This CDR3 spans 15 amino acids. The DNA for the CDR3 is TGTGCCAGCAAGTACTCCGGACAGGGGGCCTACGAGCAGTACTTC. Translation: CASKYSGQGAYEQYF.

This sequence joins TRBV6-1 and TRBJ2-5; D uncertain. The CDR3 sequence is 14 residues long. Germline loops: CDR1 MNHNS, CDR2 SASEGT. With 0 bases removed from V and 4 bases from J, the gap between germline ends came to 9 bases. The CDR3 sequence: CASSEAFSAETQYF. The CDR3 coding sequence is TGTGCCAGCAGTGAAGCCTTCAGCGCAGAGACCCAGTACTTC.

The sample holds a few counts of this clone. The chain has TRBV7-2 and TRBJ1-2, with D possibly TRBD1 on 5 matching bases. Germline assignment: CDR1 SGHTA and CDR2 FQGNSA. CDR3 length: 15 amino acids. Trimming pared 4 bases from V and 2 bases from J, leaving 14 bases between. CDR3 nucleotides: TGTGCCAGCAGCTCTCGCAGGGACGGAAACTATGGCTACACCTTC. Protein sequence: CASSSRRDGNYGYTF.

This clone appeared a few times. The rearrangement joins TRBV10-3 to TRBJ1-5; D is unresolved. V gave up 1 base and J gave up 0 bases, with 10 bases separating them. The CDR3 is made up of 16 amino acids. Per germline, CDR1 ENHRY and CDR2 SYGVKD. The CDR3 protein is CAISEYGLYSNQPQHF. CDR3 in DNA: TGTGCCATCAGTGAGTACGGGCTTTATAGCAATCAGCCCCAGCATTTT.

The sample holds many counts of this clone. The chain uses TRBV7-2 and TRBJ1-4; 8 nucleotides match TRBD1. The CDR3 length is 15 residues. CDR1 and CDR2 from the germline V gene are SGHTA and FQGNSA. V shed 5 bases and J 6 bases; nucleotides not matched to a gene: 8. CDR3 bases: TGTGCCAGCAGCCGCAGGGGGCGCAGGGATGAAAAACTGTTTTTT. Translating it yields CASSRRGRRDEKLFF.

To note about this clone: The same CDR3 arises from other DNA sequences in this sample as well. The rearrangement joins TRBV6-5 to TRBJ2-5; the match to TRBD1 covers 9 bases. There are 14 residues in the CDR3. Germline V gene lookup returns CDR1 MNHEY and CDR2 SVGAGI. The V segment lost 2 bases and the J segment 2 bases; nucleotides outside the gene matches: 0. CDR3 nucleotides: TGTGCCAGCAGTTACGGGACAGGGCAAGAGACCCAGTACTTC. It encodes CASSYGTGQETQYF.

This clone was counted a few times. The junction and the germline gene differ at one end; a read error may be behind it. The V gene is TRBV7-7, the J gene TRBJ2-1, with D perhaps TRBD2 (6 bases). Germline V gene data show CDR1 as SSHAT and CDR2 as FNYEAQ (reference sequence). The CDR3 spans 13 residues. CDR3 coding DNA: TGTGCTAGCAGCTTAGCGGAAGCCGATGAGCAGTTCTTC. Translation: CASSLAEADEQFF.

This clone was seen a few times. The genes are TRBV4-3 and TRBJ2-7; D is unclear. This CDR3 is 15 amino acids long. Trimming took off 0 bases at V and 3 bases at J, with 12 bases between the two ends. Germline CDR1 LGHNA, CDR2 YSLEER. The CDR3 DNA reads as TGCGCCAGCAGCCAAGATCAGAGCCCCTACTACGAGCAGTACTTC. It encodes CASSQDQSPYYEQYF.

This clone was recorded many times. Additional DNA sequences in this sample encode the identical CDR3. The J gene is TRBJ2-3, the V gene TRBV18, with a weak D call TRBD2 (5 bases). V lost 3 bases to trimming and J lost 3 bases, with 7 bases between them. The CDR3 loop spans 13 amino acids. The germline gives CDR1 KGHSH, CDR2 LQKENI. The CDR3 spells CASSPGVTDTQYF. Here the CDR3 DNA reads TGTGCCAGCTCACCCGGGGTGACAGATACGCAGTATTTT.

There are a few counts of this clone. The chain uses TRBV6-1 and TRBJ1-1; no definite D call. V shed 4 bases and J shed 1 base, with 19 bases lying between them. This CDR3 is built from 17 residues. The germline V gene has CDR1 MNHNS and CDR2 SASEGT. The CDR3 DNA reads TGTGCCAGCAGTGCCTCCCCCTCCTTAGGCGGGAACACTGAAGCTTTCTTT. Residues: CASSASPSLGGNTEAFF.

V usage is TRBV6-1 and J usage is TRBJ1-5; D remains unclear. The V end was cut by 5 bases, the J end by 4 bases, with 3 bases between. Germline CDR1 reads MNHNS; CDR2 reads SASEGT. The CDR3 consists of 11 residues. CDR3 region: CASSSNQPQHF. The CDR3 nucleotides are TGTGCCAGCAGTTCAAATCAGCCCCAGCATTTT.

This chain connects TRBV15 to TRBJ1-4; TRBD1 is a possible D gene (6 bases). With 5 bases removed from V and 5 bases from J, the gap between germline ends came to 12 bases. The CDR3 loop spans 14 amino acids. Germline CDR1 LNHNV, CDR2 YYDKDF (reference sequence). The CDR3 nucleotides are TGTGCCACCAGCGGGGGGCGTTCAAATGAAAAACTGTTTTTT. Translated, it gives CATSGGRSNEKLFF.

This clone has more than one count but fewer than ten. The rearrangement links TRBV5-4 to TRBJ2-7; D possibly corresponds to TRBD1 (6 bases). Germline CDR1 is SGHNT and CDR2 is YYREEE (reference sequence). The V end lost 3 bases, the J end lost 2 bases, and 12 bases lay between the germline ends. The CDR3 length is 14 residues. CDR3: CASSWNRETYEQYF. The CDR3 DNA reads as TGTGCCAGCAGCTGGAACAGGGAAACCTACGAGCAGTACTTC.

In its sample, this clone was seen a few times. The identical CDR3 is also encoded by other nucleotide sequences in the sample. The chain carries TRBV27 and TRBJ1-1, with D uncertain. V lost 6 bases and J lost 3, with 11 bases in between. Germline CDR1 and CDR2: MNHEY and SMNVEV (reference sequence). The CDR3 runs 13 residues. The CDR3 protein is CASSLQGYTEAFF. For the CDR3, the DNA is TGTGCCAGCAGCCTCCAAGGGTACACTGAAGCTTTCTTT.